The text below deals with one T cell receptor beta chain. No cognate antigen has been identified for it. No clone much larger than this one lies a single base away; base qualities are absent. The donors were healthy, HIV-negative adults who had no recently reported acute infections or vaccinations. Every donor was a Caucasian adult residing in Nashville, Tennessee, USA. Magnetic negative selection was used to enrich CD4+ T cells, after which naive cells were positively selected on CD45RA and the negative fraction became the memory subset. Blood was collected by leukapheresis, and PBMCs were isolated by Ficoll-Histopaque density gradient centrifugation and then cryopreserved in liquid nitrogen vapor phase. Analytical flow cytometry was used to check the purity and quantity of every magnetically sorted T cell population. Each sorted fraction had its genomic DNA isolated and then quantified by UV absorbance on a Nanodrop 2000c.

The data derive from a study of shared clonotypes between healthy human individuals (dated by TCRdb to about 2020). Regarding the study in general: The cohort comprised a couple of women and a few men aged 18 to 49 years. To estimate repertoire size and how much clonotype sharing occurs between individuals, the study deeply sequenced the blood TCR repertoires of about 5 healthy adults. For each donor, CD4 naive and CD4 memory were each run on three plates, CD8 naive on two plates, and CD8 memory on one plate. Libraries were prepared and TCR repertoires were sequenced by different laboratories using diverse techniques, in order to increase sequencing depth and limit assay-specific biases. Between about 0.85 and 9.5 billion PBMCs per donor were obtained by leukapheresis.

Summary of the overall study and its limitations: Clonotypes shared by all four sorted-subset donors showed higher generation probabilities than non-shared clonotypes. Larger estimated clonotype richness was generally found for naive subsets than for memory subsets. Even with the large sequencing depth, rarefaction of the sorted-subset datasets indicated that sequencing was incomplete. Because the study included a small number of donors, the genetic and exposure-history diversity represented was limited. Sampling was restricted to blood, and TCR repertoires in tissue are likely to differ from TCR repertoires in blood. When four donors were compared, the shared fraction of clonotypes was about 5% for naive CD4, roughly 3.3% for naive CD8, 2% to 2.5% for memory CD4, and around 0.37% for memory CD8. Based on pairwise subsampling, the degree of clonotype sharing among donors was expected to be affected by sequencing depth.

In the germline V gene, CDR1 corresponds to SGHRS and CDR2 to YFSETQ. CDR3 length: 15 amino acids, cysteine to phenylalanine. Only the CDR3 DNA stays, 45 bases, in frame from base 1. The trim is 7 bases for V and 3 bases for J, with a gap of 19 bases between the germline ends. Using the deep immunoSEQ assay, multiplex PCR amplified TCR CDR3 regions from genomic DNA. Extracted genomic DNA from each cell subset was spread evenly across all wells of several immunoSEQ 96-well plates, with each plate serving as a replicate. For sorted subsets, each replicate PCR was loaded with about 0.2 ug genomic DNA, equivalent to some 27,000 T cell genomes. Purified libraries were quantified with a Qubit 3.0 fluorometer, sized on a Bioanalyzer 2100, and re-quantified with the KAPA Library Quantification kit. Each immunoSEQ 96-well plate was sequenced on its own single-read 150-cycle Illumina NextSeq 550 flow cell. The original methods were these. Because the immunoSEQ output held only junctional sequences and lacked quality scores, the filtering could not match the filtering applied to full-length reads. Sequences were annotated with PyIR, a Python wrapper for IgBLAST v1.9, and V/J genes and CDR3 were assigned using IMGT germline references. Any read was removed if the V/J assignment was weak (E-value above 1e-6), the CDR3 was missing, or the read contained stop codons, out-of-frame junctions, or ambiguous translated residues. V3J clonotypes were defined as sequences sharing the same inferred V gene, J gene, and CDR3 amino acid sequence. To compute the percentage overlap between repertoires, the number of shared unique clonotypes was divided by the size of the smaller repertoire. RTK rarefaction, the Chao1 estimator, and Recon v2.1 estimates of unobserved clonotypes were used to assess repertoire richness. OLGA was used to compute generation probabilities for all TCRbeta clonotypes that the gDNA method yielded from a handful of donors. Imported from immuneACCESS, the table was reduced by TCRdb to in-frame sequences with V and J called. These copies leave out some clones; in studies compared against another copy, an unresolved V gene accounts for under half, and the cause of the remainder is not known. V, J and clone size reflect that table, while D and trimming were determined from the DNA. The sample table holds millions of clones, of which around 94% were seen once. Of the sample, 0.13% to 0.15% is held by the ten largest clones.

The chain links TRBV5-1 with TRBJ1-1, and perhaps TRBD1 as D gene, on 5 matching bases. The sequence came from a man between 18 and 29 years old in good health. Sample: naive CD4+ T cells sorted from blood. Taken with the paper, the label for cell subset or site translates to: CD45RA+ positively selected. The bases read TGCGCCAGCTCCCTGGGACGTGTGGCGGACACTGAAGCTTTCTTT. Translated, this gives CASSLGRVADTEAFF. The CDR3 plus the reference TRBV5-1 and TRBJ1-1 genes for the other parts give the full variable domain: KAGVTQTPRYLIKTRGQQVTLSCSPISGHRSVSWYQQTPGQGLQFLFEYFSETQRNKGNFPGRFSGRQFSNSRSEMNVSTLELGDSALYLCASSLGRVADTEAFFGQGTRLTVV.